This T cell receptor (beta chain) derives from a study of blood T cell repertoires in COVID-19. Across the whole study: Sites across the United States, Italy and Spain contributed samples from acute and convalescent COVID-19. PBMCs, B-cell-depleted T cells, or T cells were the source of the cDNA or gDNA that made up the material.

V lost 2 bases to trimming and J lost 4 bases; unmatched junction nucleotides: 6. The CDR3 covers 17 residues. Germline assignment: CDR1 KGHSH and CDR2 LQKENI. Authors' methods: Amplified reference gene primers provided the basis for estimating nucleated cell counts. TCRdb keeps only in-frame clones here, not all; method: immunoSEQ multiplex PCR. V and J calls plus clone size are reproduced from that table; the DNA served to infer D and trimming. In the table there are some 100,000 clones, roughly 83% of which are singletons. The TCR was taken from a woman in her sixties or seventies with acute or convalescent COVID-19. The chain recombines TRBV18 with TRBJ2-1, with 12 bases identical to TRBD1. The sample comprised peripheral blood. DNA of the CDR3: TGTGCCAGCTCACCAGGGACAGGGGGCTTGAAGTACAATGAGCAGTTCTTC. Translation gives CASSPGTGGLKYNEQFF.